The rows below give T cell receptor beta chains drawn from one sample of a study of Ad26.COV2.S vaccination and SARS-CoV-2 variants. The assay was immunoSEQ multiplex PCR, and TCRdb's table has in-frame clones only and misses some. The profile shows 380,000 or so clones, approximately 90% of them singletons. This specimen consisted of peripheral blood, obtained in a trial of Ad26.COV2.S vaccine versus placebo. The receptors derive from a person aged 18 to 59 who received the Ad26.COV2.S COVID-19 vaccine or a placebo. Each CDR3 is given with its conserved first and last residue. Fields, in order: D gene, V gene, J gene, CDR3 DNA, CDR3 protein. A D gene is named only where the DNA matches it firmly.

d_gene: TRBD2
v_gene: TRBV18
j_gene: TRBJ2-3
CDR3nt: TGTGCCAGCTCGGGGACTAGCATCGGAGATACGCAGTATTTT
CDR3aa: CASSGTSIGDTQYF

d_gene: -
v_gene: TRBV5-1
j_gene: TRBJ2-1
CDR3nt: TGCGCCAGCAGACTGACCGTGTACAATGAGCAGTTCTTC
CDR3aa: CASRLTVYNEQFF

d_gene: TRBD1
v_gene: TRBV5-5
j_gene: TRBJ1-1
CDR3nt: TGTGCCAGCAGATCGACAGGGATGAACACTGAAGCTTTCTTT
CDR3aa: CASRSTGMNTEAFF

d_gene: TRBD2
v_gene: TRBV4-1
j_gene: TRBJ2-3
CDR3nt: TGCGCCAGCAGCCAGGTCGGGACTACAACAGATACGCAGTATTTT
CDR3aa: CASSQVGTTTDTQYF

d_gene: -
v_gene: TRBV4-2
j_gene: TRBJ2-2
CDR3nt: TGTGCCAGCAGCCAAGATATCATGAACACCGGGGAGCTGTTTTTT
CDR3aa: CASSQDIMNTGELFF

d_gene: TRBD1
v_gene: TRBV6-6
j_gene: TRBJ1-1
CDR3nt: TGTGCCAGCAGTCAATCCGGGACAGTGAACACTGAAGCTTTCTTT
CDR3aa: CASSQSGTVNTEAFF

d_gene: -
v_gene: TRBV2
j_gene: TRBJ2-7
CDR3nt: TGTGCCAGCAGGGGGTCCGAGCAGTACTTC
CDR3aa: CASRGSEQYF

d_gene: TRBD1
v_gene: TRBV6-2/TRBV6-3
j_gene: TRBJ2-7
CDR3nt: TGTGCCAGCAGCAAAGGACAGGGCCATTATGGGTCCGAGCAGTACTTC
CDR3aa: CASSKGQGHYGSEQYF

d_gene: -
v_gene: TRBV7-8
j_gene: TRBJ2-3
CDR3nt: TGTGCCAGCAGCCCCCAGACAGCGGCAGGGGATACGCAGTATTTT
CDR3aa: CASSPQTAAGDTQYF

d_gene: -
v_gene: TRBV7-9
j_gene: TRBJ1-5
CDR3nt: TGTGCCAGCAGCCCGACAGAAAATAGCAATCAGCCCCAGCATTTT
CDR3aa: CASSPTENSNQPQHF

d_gene: -
v_gene: TRBV27
j_gene: TRBJ1-2
CDR3nt: TGTGCCAGCGGAAGATCGACAGACTATGGCTACACCTTC
CDR3aa: CASGRSTDYGYTF

d_gene: -
v_gene: TRBV15
j_gene: TRBJ1-4
CDR3nt: TGTGCCACCAGCAGAGAACGAATCGGGACGTCAACTAATGAAAAACTGTTTTTT
CDR3aa: CATSRERIGTSTNEKLFF

d_gene: TRBD2
v_gene: TRBV27
j_gene: TRBJ2-2
CDR3nt: TGTGCCAGCAGTATACTTAGCGGGAGGTCAACCGGGGAGCTGTTTTTT
CDR3aa: CASSILSGRSTGELFF

d_gene: -
v_gene: TRBV12-3/TRBV12-4
j_gene: TRBJ2-2
CDR3nt: TGTGCCAGCAGTTCAACCGGGGAGCTGTTTTTT
CDR3aa: CASSSTGELFF

d_gene: TRBD1
v_gene: TRBV7-2
j_gene: TRBJ2-3
CDR3nt: TGTGCCAGCAGCTCGAGGGACAGTCCCAACACAGATACGCAGTATTTT
CDR3aa: CASSSRDSPNTDTQYF

d_gene: -
v_gene: TRBV28
j_gene: TRBJ1-4
CDR3nt: TGTGCCAGCAGTTCCCTTAGTTTGACGGTCTCTAATGAAAAACTGTTTTTT
CDR3aa: CASSSLSLTVSNEKLFF

d_gene: -
v_gene: TRBV5-5
j_gene: TRBJ1-2
CDR3nt: TGTGCCAGCAACCAACAGGTTGGGGGACGTGGCTACACCTTC
CDR3aa: CASNQQVGGRGYTF